These 5 T cell receptor beta chains were all obtained from the same sample, sequenced in a study of T-cell memory formation after mild COVID-19. TCRdb redid the calling of the 5' RACE reads with MiXCR, one entry per CDR3 protein. The sample shows about half a million distinct CDR3 sequences, about 18% of them seen only once. Material: PBMCs or a T cell subset sorted from them (not recorded which). The receptor source for this set is an adult woman who had mild COVID-19 (a few samples of this study predate the infection). Cell type and time point are not known.

V usage is TRBV7-2 and J usage is TRBJ1-2; possible D gene TRBD1, 5 bases. CDR3 length equals 14 residues. Looked up from germline, CDR1 is SGHTA and CDR2 is FQGNSA. V was cut by 1 base and J by 4 bases, with 10 bases left in between. For the CDR3, the DNA is TGTGCCAGCAGCTTAGTTTCAGGGCTCTATGGCTACACCTTC. This codes for CASSLVSGLYGYTF.

This rearrangement joins TRBV30 to TRBJ2-7; no definite D call. Trimming took off 5 bases at V and 5 bases at J, with 10 bases between the two ends. This CDR3 has 11 amino acids. The germline V gene encodes CDR1 GTSNPN and CDR2 SVGIG (reference sequence). The CDR3 DNA follows: TGTGCCTGGTCGGTGAGCGACGAGCAGTACTTC. This gives the protein CAWSVSDEQYF.

The rearrangement joins TRBV7-6 to TRBJ2-3; TRBD2 matches at 10 bases. The CDR3 length is 16 residues. Per germline, CDR1 SGHVS and CDR2 FNYEAQ. Trimming cost V 3 bases and J 4 bases; bases outside gene matches: 7. The CDR3 coding sequence is TGTGCCAGCAGCTTGAGCGGGGGGGCCATCGCAGATACGCAGTATTTT. Protein sequence: CASSLSGGAIADTQYF.

This rearrangement joins TRBV7-9 to TRBJ2-1, with 11 positions matching TRBD2. The CDR3 covers 18 residues. J lost 0 bases, V lost 4 bases, and 8 bases had no gene match. CDR1 is SEHNR, CDR2 FQNEAQ, per germline (reference sequence). As DNA, the CDR3 is TGTGCCAGCAGCTCAGGGACTAGCGGAGGGAGCTCCTACAATGAGCAGTTCTTC. Protein sequence: CASSSGTSGGSSYNEQFF.

This clonotype was seen a handful of times. The genes are TRBV7-6 and TRBJ2-5; 8 positions agree with TRBD2. CDR3 length: 17 amino acids. V lost 4 bases and J lost 4; bases outside the gene matches: 14. Germline V gene sequence: CDR1 SGHVS, CDR2 FNYEAQ. CDR3 sequence: CASSYRGVLSGGETQYF. The CDR3 DNA sequence: TGTGCCAGCAGCTATAGAGGAGTTTTGAGCGGGGGAGAGACCCAGTACTTC.